The table lists the clone carrying this T cell receptor beta chain with many counts. RNA served as the template for amplifying TCR beta CDR3 regions. HTBI primers primed a first-round RT-PCR, and a second-round multiplex PCR followed. In TCRdb, the multiplex PCR reads were re-called with MiXCR into one record per CDR3 protein. Altogether roughly 410,000 distinct CDR3 sequences are present, 15% to 19% being singletons, with the ten largest covering approximately 7%. Germline lookup yields CDR1 SNHLY and CDR2 FYNNEI. The CDR3 is made up of 12 amino acids. Trimming took off 11 bases at V and 5 bases at J, with 15 bases between the two ends. This sample is part of a study of Graves' ophthalmopathy and Graves' hyperthyroidism. PBMCs were isolated from a 10 ml sample of fresh peripheral blood.

The sequence was obtained from a woman younger than 30 with stable Graves' hyperthyroidism. The J gene is TRBJ1-2, the V gene TRBV2; D may be TRBD1 (5 bases). The source material was peripheral blood. In nucleotides, the CDR3 is TGTGCCGCCGTAGACAGAGCTTATGGCTACACCTTC. Its protein product is CAAVDRAYGYTF.